The clone carrying this T cell receptor (beta chain) came up once. V lost 6 bases to trimming and J lost 2 bases; unmatched junction nucleotides: 5. Germline CDR1 and CDR2: SNHLY and FYNNEI. CDR3 length: 14 amino acids. TCRdb's copy holds only in-frame clones and misses some; the assay was immunoSEQ multiplex PCR. The data hold 91,000 or so clones, with approximately 89% observed a single time. The data originate from a study of control samples from healthy donors and cancer patients. The gene calls are TRBV2 and TRBJ2-5, with TRBD2 matching over 8 bases. Sequencing was performed on blood. This receptor was taken from a woman in her 30s in good health. The CDR3 loop reads CASRAGELQETQYF. The CDR3 nucleotides are TGTGCCAGCAGAGCGGGGGAACTACAAGAGACCCAGTACTTC.